Only one count was recorded for the clone carrying this T cell receptor (beta chain). The CDR3 length is 19 residues. J gave up 0 bases and V 0 bases, and 13 bases lay outside the gene matches. Germline-derived CDR1 and CDR2 are MGHRA and YSYEKL. This specimen comes from a study of cytomegalovirus exposure and HLA in healthy donors. The PCR ran on 60 Vbeta and 13 Jbeta primers. The repertoire was sequenced with immunoSEQ multiplex PCR; TCRdb's copy has only in-frame clones and lacks some. This sample has 250,000 to 300,000 clones, with 84% found just once. Sequenced: PBMCs. The V gene is TRBV4-1, the J gene TRBJ1-1; 7 bases are a match to TRBD1. The TCR originated in a middle-aged woman in good health and CMV-seropositive. CDR3 sequence reads: CASSQDQNAQGVMNTEAFF. The DNA of the CDR3 is TGCGCCAGCAGCCAAGATCAGAACGCCCAGGGGGTAATGAACACTGAAGCTTTCTTT.